This T cell receptor (beta chain) was obtained from a study of blood T cell repertoires in COVID-19. Produced via immunoSEQ multiplex PCR; TCRdb's table is partial and in-frame only. This sample has about 64,000 clones; more than 75% occur once, and the top ten carry 3.2%. Trimming took 3 bases from V and 2 from J; bases not matched to a gene: 2. This CDR3 comprises 14 residues. This receptor was obtained from a man in his fifties with active COVID-19. The chain joins TRBV5-3 to TRBJ1-5; 7 bases are a match to TRBD1. TRBV5-3 counts as an open reading frame of uncertain function. The sample was peripheral blood. CDR3 bases: TGTGCCAGAAGCTCGGACAGGCGCAATCAGCCCCAGCATTTT. Translated: CARSSDRRNQPQHF.